This T cell receptor (beta chain) comes out of a study of a mutant IDH1 vaccine in newly diagnosed glioma. Study at large: It was radiotherapy, temozolomide, or both that patients received previously, with most receiving both.

A remark on this clone: Its antigen is unidentified.

The assay was immunoSEQ multiplex PCR, and TCRdb's table has in-frame clones only and misses some. The table records about 58,000 clones, 84% of them present only once. The sample's time point: week 5, during vaccination. It was 300 ug of mutant IDH1 20-mer peptide that made up each vaccine dose, given with topical imiquimod. In every donor, the tumor was a new WHO grade 3 or 4 IDH1-mutant, ATRX-lost astrocytoma. The sequencing here drew on PBMCs, taken from a glioma patient whose treatment included an IDH1 peptide vaccine. The receptor was isolated from a woman aged 45-59 years with glioma.

CDR3 loop: CASRTGGTYEQYF. CDR3 bases: TGTGCCAGCCGGACAGGGGGGACCTACGAGCAGTACTTC. V is TRBV27 and J is TRBJ2-7, with 10 bases aligning to TRBD1. With V trimmed by 8 bases and J by 2 bases, 3 bases remained unmatched. CDR1 is MNHEY, CDR2 SMNVEV, per germline (reference sequence). The CDR3 has 13 residues.